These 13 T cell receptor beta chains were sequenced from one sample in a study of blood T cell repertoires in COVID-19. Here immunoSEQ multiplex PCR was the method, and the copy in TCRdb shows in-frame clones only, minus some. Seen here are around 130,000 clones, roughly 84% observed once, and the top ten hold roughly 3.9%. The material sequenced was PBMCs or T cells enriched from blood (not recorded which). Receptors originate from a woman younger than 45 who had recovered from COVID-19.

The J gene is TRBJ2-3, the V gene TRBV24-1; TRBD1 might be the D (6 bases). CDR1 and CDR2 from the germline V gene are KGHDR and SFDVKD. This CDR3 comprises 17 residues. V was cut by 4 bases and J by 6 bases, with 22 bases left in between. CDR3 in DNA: TGTGCCACCAGTGACTCACTCGAGGGGGAGCAGTCGGATACGCAGTATTTT. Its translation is CATSDSLEGEQSDTQYF.

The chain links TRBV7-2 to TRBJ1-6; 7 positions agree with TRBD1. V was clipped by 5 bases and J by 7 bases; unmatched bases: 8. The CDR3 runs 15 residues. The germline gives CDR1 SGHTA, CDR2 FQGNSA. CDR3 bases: TGTGCCAGCAGCCTTGACAGGGATAGGAATTCACCCCTCCACTTT. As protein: CASSLDRDRNSPLHF.

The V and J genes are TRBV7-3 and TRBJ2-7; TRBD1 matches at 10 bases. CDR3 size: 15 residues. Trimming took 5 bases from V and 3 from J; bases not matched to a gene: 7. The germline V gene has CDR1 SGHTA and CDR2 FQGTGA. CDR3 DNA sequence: TGTGCCAGCAGCCCGACCGGGACAGGGGTCTACGAGCAGTACTTC. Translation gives CASSPTGTGVYEQYF.

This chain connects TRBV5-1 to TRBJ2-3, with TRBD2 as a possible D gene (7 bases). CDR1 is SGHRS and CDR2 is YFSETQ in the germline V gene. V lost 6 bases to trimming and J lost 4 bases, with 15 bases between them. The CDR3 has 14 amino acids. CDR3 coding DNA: TGCGCCAGCACCCTGACGGGGGGCGCAGATACGCAGTATTTT. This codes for CASTLTGGADTQYF.

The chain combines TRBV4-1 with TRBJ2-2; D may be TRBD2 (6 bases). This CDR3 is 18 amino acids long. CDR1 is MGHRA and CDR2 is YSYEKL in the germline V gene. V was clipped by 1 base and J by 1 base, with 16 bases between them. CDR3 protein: CASSQGGLRPRNTGELFF. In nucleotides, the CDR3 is TGCGCCAGCAGCCAAGGGGGACTTAGACCCAGGAACACCGGGGAGCTGTTTTTT.

CDR3 nucleotide sequence: TGCGCCAGCAGCTTGGGAGCTAGCGGGTCCCTGGGGGAGCAGTACTTC. Translation gives CASSLGASGSLGEQYF. The chain combines TRBV5-1 with TRBJ2-7, with TRBD2 identical over 8 bases. V gave up 0 bases and J gave up 7 bases; unmatched junction bases: 12. The CDR3 covers 16 residues. Germline lookup yields CDR1 SGHRS and CDR2 YFSETQ. The full variable domain, completed using reference TRBV5-1 and TRBJ2-7, is KAGVTQTPRYLIKTRGQQVTLSCSPISGHRSVSWYQQTPGQGLQFLFEYFSETQRNKGNFPGRFSGRQFSNSRSEMNVSTLELGDSALYLCASSLGASGSLGEQYFGPGTRLTVT.

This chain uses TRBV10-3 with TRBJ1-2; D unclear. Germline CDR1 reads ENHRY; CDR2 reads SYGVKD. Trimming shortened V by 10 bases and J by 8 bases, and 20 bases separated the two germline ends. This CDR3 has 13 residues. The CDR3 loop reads CATSPAPTPGYTF. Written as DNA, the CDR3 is TGTGCCACCTCCCCCGCGCCCACCCCCGGCTACACCTTC.

As DNA, the CDR3 is TGTGCCTGGAGCCGGGGGTGGAATCAGCCCCAGCATTTT. Translated: CAWSRGWNQPQHF. This chain joins TRBV30 and TRBJ1-5, with a tentative D call TRBD1 (5 bases). The V end lost 3 bases, the J end lost 4 bases, and 10 bases lay between the germline ends. This CDR3 is 13 amino acids long. Per the germline V gene, CDR1 is GTSNPN and CDR2 is SVGIG (reference sequence). Looking up the rest from reference TRBV30 and TRBJ1-5 gives the full variable domain: SQTIHQWPATLVQPVGSPLSLECTVEGTSNPNLYWYRQAAGRGLQLLFYSVGIGQISSEVPQNLSASRPQDRQFILSSKKLLLSDSGFYLCAWSRGWNQPQHFGDGTRLSIL.

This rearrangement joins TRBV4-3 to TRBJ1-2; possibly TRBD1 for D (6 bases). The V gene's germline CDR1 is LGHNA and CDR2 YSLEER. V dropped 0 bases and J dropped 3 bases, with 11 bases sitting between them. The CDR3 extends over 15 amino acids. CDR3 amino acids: CASSQEQGVHYGYTF. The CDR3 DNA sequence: TGCGCCAGCAGCCAAGAACAGGGAGTGCACTATGGCTACACCTTC.

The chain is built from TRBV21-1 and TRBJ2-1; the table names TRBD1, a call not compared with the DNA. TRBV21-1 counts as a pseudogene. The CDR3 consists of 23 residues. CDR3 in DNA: TGTGCCAGCAGCCCCGGGACAGCGGGTTACCGGGACTCCCTCGTTCGTCGCTACAATGAGCAGTTCTTC. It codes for CASSPGTAGYRDSLVRRYNEQFF.

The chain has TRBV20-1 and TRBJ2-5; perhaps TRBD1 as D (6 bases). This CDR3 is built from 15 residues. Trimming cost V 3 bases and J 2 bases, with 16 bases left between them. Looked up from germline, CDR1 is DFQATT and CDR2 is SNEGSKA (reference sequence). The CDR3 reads CSASGTTRGQETQYF. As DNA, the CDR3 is TGCAGTGCTAGTGGGACCACGAGGGGGCAAGAGACCCAGTACTTC.

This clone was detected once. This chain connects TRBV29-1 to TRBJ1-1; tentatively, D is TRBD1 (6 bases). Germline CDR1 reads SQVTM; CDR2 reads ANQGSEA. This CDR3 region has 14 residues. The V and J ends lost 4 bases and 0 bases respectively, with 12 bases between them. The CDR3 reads CSVARTVMNTEAFF. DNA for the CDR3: TGCAGCGTTGCGAGGACAGTCATGAACACTGAAGCTTTCTTT.

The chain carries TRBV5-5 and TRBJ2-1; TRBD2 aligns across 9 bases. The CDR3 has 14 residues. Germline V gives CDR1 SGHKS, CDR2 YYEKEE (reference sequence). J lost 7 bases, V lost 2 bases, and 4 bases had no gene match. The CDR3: CASSFLAGENEQFF. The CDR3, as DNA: TGTGCCAGCAGCTTCTTAGCGGGAGAAAATGAGCAGTTCTTC.